These 30 T cell receptor beta chains originate from one sample sequenced in a study of blood T cell repertoires in COVID-19. Clones were sequenced by immunoSEQ multiplex PCR, and TCRdb holds only the in-frame ones, with some missing. The sample holds tens of thousands of clones; 80% are singletons and the top ten take approximately 21%. Input material: peripheral blood. These receptors all come from a woman of 80 years or more with acute or convalescent COVID-19.

The CDR3 sequence is CASSSQGNYGYTF. DNA for the CDR3: TGTGCCAGCAGCTCACAGGGAAACTATGGCTACACCTTC. The V gene is TRBV7-9, the J gene TRBJ1-2; TRBD1 is a possible D gene (6 bases). With 4 bases removed from V and 2 bases from J, the gap between germline ends came to 8 bases. The CDR3 has 13 residues. CDR1 is SEHNR and CDR2 is FQNEAQ in the germline V gene (reference sequence).

This clone was seen just once. The genes are TRBV9 and TRBJ2-7, with 9 positions matching TRBD1. This CDR3 contains 15 residues. Germline-derived CDR1 and CDR2 are SGDLS and YYNGEE. V lost 4 bases, J lost 5 bases, and 10 bases stayed unmatched. Written as DNA, the CDR3 is TGTGCCAGCAGCAGAGTGGGGACAGGGATTGACGAGCAGTACTTC. This translates into CASSRVGTGIDEQYF. Looking up the rest from reference TRBV9 and TRBJ2-7 gives the full variable domain: DSGVTQTPKHLITATGQRVTLRCSPRSGDLSVYWYQQSLDQGLQFLIQYYNGEERAKGNILERFSAQQFPDLHSELNLSSLELGDSALYFCASSRVGTGIDEQYFGPGTRLTVT.

The V and J genes are TRBV5-1 and TRBJ2-7, with a tentative D call TRBD1 (6 bases). Germline V gene sequence: CDR1 SGHRS, CDR2 YFSETQ. The CDR3 is made up of 15 amino acids. Trimming cost V 3 bases and J 2 bases, with 15 bases left between them. CDR3 residues: CASSSVQGGPYEQYF. CDR3 sequence (DNA): TGCGCCAGCAGCTCAGTACAGGGCGGGCCCTACGAGCAGTACTTC.

The chain joins TRBV12-3 or TRBV12-4 to TRBJ1-1; maybe TRBD1 (5 bases). V was clipped by 3 bases and J by 7 bases, with 12 bases between them. The CDR3 has 13 amino acids. The CDR3 DNA reads as TGTGCCAGCAGTTTGGGCCGGGGGATTGAAGCTTTCTTT. Protein product: CASSLGRGIEAFF.

The chain links TRBV14 to TRBJ2-7; D is unclear. The CDR3 extends over 14 amino acids. V was shortened by 1 base and J by 6 bases, with 13 bases between the two germline ends. CDR1 and CDR2 (germline): SGHDN, FVKESK. The CDR3 region is CASSQGRGLREQYF. The CDR3 nucleotides are TGTGCCAGCAGCCAAGGTCGAGGTCTACGCGAGCAGTACTTC.

In nucleotides, the CDR3 is TGTGCCAGCTCACCTCAGGGAAACACCATATATTTT. Translation gives CASSPQGNTIYF. The chain is built from TRBV18 and TRBJ1-3; no definite D call. The length of the CDR3 is 12 residues. From germline, CDR1 is KGHSH and CDR2 LQKENI. V was pared by 3 bases and J by 4 bases, with 4 bases between.

This chain uses TRBV7-8 with TRBJ1-5; tentatively, D is TRBD1 (5 bases). Germline V CDR1 and CDR2: SGHVS, FQNEAQ. The length of the CDR3 is 15 residues. V was cut by 0 bases and J by 1 base, with 7 bases left in between. In DNA, the CDR3 is TGTGCCAGCAGCTTAGCAGGGGCGAGCAATCAGCCCCAGCATTTT. It is translated as CASSLAGASNQPQHF. The entire variable domain, with the rest obtained from reference TRBV7-8 and TRBJ1-5, is as follows: GAGVSQSPRYKVAKRGQDVALRCDPISGHVSLFWYQQALGQGPEFLTYFQNEAQLDKSGLPSDRFFAERPEGSVSTLKIQRTQQEDSAVYLCASSLAGASNQPQHFGDGTRLSIL.

This sequence joins TRBV30 and TRBJ2-5; TRBD1 is a possible D gene (5 bases). Trimming pared 4 bases from V and 5 bases from J, leaving 11 bases between. The CDR3 is made up of 12 amino acids. The V gene's germline CDR1 is GTSNPN and CDR2 SVGIG (reference sequence). The CDR3 bases are TGTGCCTGGAAGGGGAATGGGGAGACCCAGTACTTC. This codes for CAWKGNGETQYF.

The CDR3 nucleotides are TGTGCCAGCAGCTTTGTCGCGGGGGATCAGCCCCAGCATTTT. Its protein product is CASSFVAGDQPQHF. V is TRBV2 and J is TRBJ1-5; D is possibly TRBD1 (5 bases). V was shortened by 6 bases and J by 5 bases, with 14 bases between the two germline ends. This CDR3 comprises 14 residues. CDR1 SNHLY and CDR2 FYNNEI come from the germline V gene.

This clone was counted only a few times. The chain recombines TRBV2 with TRBJ1-1, with D hard to call. This CDR3 is 13 amino acids long. CDR1 and CDR2 from the germline V gene are SNHLY and FYNNEI. Trimming pared 4 bases from V and 1 base from J, leaving 7 bases between. In DNA, the CDR3 is TGTGCCAGCAGTGGGGAGGCGAACACTGAAGCTTTCTTT. Amino acid sequence: CASSGEANTEAFF.

The V and J genes are TRBV3-1 (or the pseudogene TRBV3-2) and TRBJ2-7; 7 bases match TRBD2. This CDR3 spans 14 amino acids. The germline CDR1 and CDR2 sequences are LGHDT and YNNKEL (reference sequence). V lost 3 bases and J lost 3; bases outside the gene matches: 5. The CDR3 DNA follows: TGTGCCAGCAGCCACCCCGGGAGGAGCTACGAGCAGTACTTC. Amino acids: CASSHPGRSYEQYF.

CDR3 nucleotides: TGTGCCAGTAGTATCGGACTAGCGGGGGCGGGGGAGACCCAGTACTTC. This gives the protein CASSIGLAGAGETQYF. The chain couples TRBV19 to TRBJ2-5, with TRBD2 identical over 13 bases. Germline V gene lookup returns CDR1 LNHDA and CDR2 SQIVND (reference sequence). The junction had 6 bases not matched to a gene; V was cut back by 3 bases and J by 5 bases. This CDR3 comprises 16 residues.

The gene calls are TRBV19 and TRBJ2-5, with D unclear. The CDR3 is made up of 13 amino acids. Germline V gene lookup returns CDR1 LNHDA and CDR2 SQIVND (reference sequence). V was trimmed by 6 bases and J by 0 bases, leaving 8 bases between them. The CDR3 coding sequence is TGTGCCAGTAGGCCTACAGACCAAGAGACCCAGTACTTC. Translating gives CASRPTDQETQYF.

The genes are TRBV7-3 and TRBJ2-6, with 12 bases fitting TRBD1. The CDR3 sequence is 18 residues long. The germline V gene has CDR1 SGHTA and CDR2 FQGTGA. Trimming cost V 1 base and J 1 base; bases outside gene matches: 2. The CDR3 reads CASSLRGQGASGANVLTF. The CDR3 DNA reads as TGTGCCAGCAGCTTAAGGGGACAGGGGGCATCTGGGGCCAACGTCCTGACTTTC.

The V and J genes are TRBV7-8 and TRBJ2-7, with 8 positions matching TRBD1. The CDR3 sequence is 14 residues long. Trimming took 5 bases from V and 0 from J; bases not matched to a gene: 3. Germline V gene lookup returns CDR1 SGHVS and CDR2 FQNEAQ. Written as DNA, the CDR3 is TGTGCCAGCAGCGCAGGGGGCTCCTCCTACGAGCAGTACTTC. Its protein is CASSAGGSSYEQYF. Looking up the rest from reference TRBV7-8 and TRBJ2-7 gives the full variable domain: GAGVSQSPRYKVAKRGQDVALRCDPISGHVSLFWYQQALGQGPEFLTYFQNEAQLDKSGLPSDRFFAERPEGSVSTLKIQRTQQEDSAVYLCASSAGGSSYEQYFGPGTRLTVT.

The rearrangement links TRBV6-5 to TRBJ2-1; D might be TRBD1 (6 bases). The V end was cut by 6 bases, the J end by 6 bases, with 15 bases between. This CDR3 region has 14 residues. Germline-derived CDR1 and CDR2 are MNHEY and SVGAGI. DNA of the CDR3: TGTGCCAGCAGGGGACAAAACTTGGGCAATGAGCAGTTCTTC. Translation: CASRGQNLGNEQFF.

The V and J genes are TRBV19 and TRBJ2-1; 11 bases fit TRBD2. Per the germline V gene, CDR1 is LNHDA and CDR2 is SQIVND (reference sequence). The CDR3 consists of 16 residues. With 3 bases clipped from V and 0 bases from J, the junction kept 1 base outside the gene matches. The CDR3 region is CASSITSGGSYNEQFF. The CDR3 region has the DNA TGTGCCAGTAGTATCACTAGCGGGGGCTCCTACAATGAGCAGTTCTTC.

This chain links TRBV6-2 or TRBV6-3 with TRBJ2-1; 9 bases line up with TRBD2. This CDR3 spans 16 amino acids. Trimming removed 5 bases from V and 0 bases from J; junction bases left unmatched: 5. Germline lookup yields CDR1 MNHEY and CDR2 SVGEGT. The CDR3 DNA reads TGTGCCAGCAGTCGGCCTAGCGGGATCTCCTACAATGAGCAGTTCTTC. It yields the protein CASSRPSGISYNEQFF.

J is TRBJ1-6 and V is TRBV14; D gene ambiguous. V lost 5 bases to trimming and J lost 6 bases, with 8 bases between them. Germline V gives CDR1 SGHDN, CDR2 FVKESK. This CDR3 region has 13 residues. The DNA for the CDR3 is TGTGCCAGCAGCGAGATGGTTAATTCACCCCTCCACTTT. As protein: CASSEMVNSPLHF.

The chain is built from TRBV19 and TRBJ2-6, with D possibly being TRBD1 (7 bases). V gave up 9 bases and J gave up 4 bases, with 22 bases separating them. The CDR3 is made up of 17 amino acids. Germline-derived CDR1 and CDR2 are LNHDA and SQIVND (reference sequence). Here the CDR3 reads CASNSVTGTRGANVLTF. CDR3 DNA: TGTGCCAGCAATTCAGTGACAGGGACTCGGGGGGCCAACGTCCTGACTTTC. The full variable domain, rest sourced from reference TRBV19 and TRBJ2-6, is DGGITQSPKYLFRKEGQNVTLSCEQNLNHDAMYWYRQDPGQGLRLIYYSQIVNDFQKGDIAEGYSVSREKKESFPLTVTSAQKNPTAFYLCASNSVTGTRGANVLTFGAGSRLTVL.

The gene calls are TRBV7-9 and TRBJ1-4; TRBD1 aligns across 10 bases. The length of the CDR3 is 15 residues. Germline V CDR1 and CDR2: SEHNR, FQNEAQ (reference sequence). V was pared by 5 bases and J by 7 bases, with 7 bases of the junction left unmatched. Here the CDR3 DNA reads TGTGCCAGCAGCCTCGGACAGGGGGACGGTGAAAAACTGTTTTTT. This gives the protein CASSLGQGDGEKLFF.

This clone was seen a handful of times. Here the CDR3 DNA reads TGTGCCAGCAGTGGGCTGGGCGGACTGTACAATGAGCAGTTCTTC. It codes for CASSGLGGLYNEQFF. The chain has TRBV2 and TRBJ2-1, with D tentatively TRBD2 (5 bases). There are 15 residues in the CDR3. Per germline, CDR1 SNHLY and CDR2 FYNNEI. The ends were cut back, 4 bases at V and 4 bases at J, with 14 bases in the middle.

CDR3 in DNA: TGCAGTGCGAGTCGTCGGGGGGAACTGTTTTTT. This translates into CSASRRGELFF. The chain combines TRBV20-1 with TRBJ1-4; a possible D gene is TRBD1 (5 bases). CDR1 is DFQATT, CDR2 SNEGSKA, per germline (reference sequence). V lost 6 bases and J lost 12, with 14 bases in between. The CDR3 has 11 amino acids.

This clone was picked up a small number of times. This chain joins TRBV7-8 and TRBJ1-2; weak D call: TRBD1 (6 bases). The CDR3 totals 15 residues. Per germline, CDR1 SGHVS and CDR2 FQNEAQ. V lost 5 bases, J lost 1 base, and 14 bases lay in between. The CDR3 coding sequence is TGTGCCAGCAGCCCTGGGACACCTATTAACTATGGCTACACCTTC. Protein product: CASSPGTPINYGYTF.

This rearrangement joins TRBV5-1 to TRBJ2-7; 10 bases are a match to TRBD2. V gave up 3 bases and J gave up 5 bases; unmatched junction bases: 8. The CDR3 is made up of 15 amino acids. Germline values: CDR1 SGHRS, CDR2 YFSETQ. CDR3 amino acids: CASSYRAGGPDEQYF. CDR3 in DNA: TGCGCCAGCAGCTACCGAGCGGGGGGGCCCGACGAGCAGTACTTC.

J is TRBJ1-5 and V is TRBV7-2, with 7 bases lining up with TRBD1. CDR3 length equals 16 residues. Trimming took 2 bases from V and 3 from J; bases not matched to a gene: 7. Germline CDR1 is SGHTA and CDR2 is FQGNSA. In nucleotides, the CDR3 is TGTGCCAGCAGCTTACGGCCTCAGGGGGACAATCAGCCCCAGCATTTT. It specifies CASSLRPQGDNQPQHF.

V is TRBV3-1 (or the pseudogene TRBV3-2) and J is TRBJ2-3; TRBD1 is a possible D gene (5 bases). V lost 3 bases, J lost 10 bases, and 11 bases lay in between. This CDR3 comprises 12 residues. Per the germline V gene, CDR1 is LGHDT and CDR2 is YNNKEL (reference sequence). The CDR3 loop is CASSQAGFSQYF. DNA of the CDR3: TGTGCCAGCAGCCAGGCAGGGTTTTCGCAGTATTTT.

The V call is TRBV10-1, the J call TRBJ2-2; the match to TRBD2 covers 14 bases. Looked up from germline, CDR1 is WNHNN and CDR2 is SYGVQD (reference sequence). This CDR3 has 21 amino acids. The ends lost 2 bases at V and 1 base at J; junction bases unmatched: 12. Here the CDR3 DNA reads TGCGCCAGCAGTGAGAAGGGACTAGCGGGGGCCCCAAACCGGAACACCGGGGAGCTGTTTTTT. Amino acid sequence: CASSEKGLAGAPNRNTGELFF.

The chain recombines TRBV30 with TRBJ2-7; D gene unclear. V gave up 2 bases and J gave up 0 bases, with 17 bases separating them. Germline CDR1 reads GTSNPN; CDR2 reads SVGIG (reference sequence). The length of the CDR3 is 16 residues. CDR3 residues: CAWSLSLGLSSYEQYF. In DNA, the CDR3 is TGTGCCTGGAGTCTCTCCTTGGGCCTGAGCTCCTACGAGCAGTACTTC. Full variable domain (outside the CDR3, taken from reference TRBV30 and TRBJ2-7): SQTIHQWPATLVQPVGSPLSLECTVEGTSNPNLYWYRQAAGRGLQLLFYSVGIGQISSEVPQNLSASRPQDRQFILSSKKLLLSDSGFYLCAWSLSLGLSSYEQYFGPGTRLTVT.

The chain employs TRBV5-1 and TRBJ2-7; weak D call: TRBD2 (6 bases). Trimming left V 2 bases short and J 0 bases short, with 12 bases between. The germline V gene has CDR1 SGHRS and CDR2 YFSETQ. The CDR3 has 15 residues. The chain's CDR3 is CASSLLSGSSYEQYF. The DNA for the CDR3 is TGCGCCAGCAGCTTACTGTCCGGGAGCTCCTACGAGCAGTACTTC. Filled out from reference TRBV5-1 and TRBJ2-7, the complete variable domain reads KAGVTQTPRYLIKTRGQQVTLSCSPISGHRSVSWYQQTPGQGLQFLFEYFSETQRNKGNFPGRFSGRQFSNSRSEMNVSTLELGDSALYLCASSLLSGSSYEQYFGPGTRLTVT.